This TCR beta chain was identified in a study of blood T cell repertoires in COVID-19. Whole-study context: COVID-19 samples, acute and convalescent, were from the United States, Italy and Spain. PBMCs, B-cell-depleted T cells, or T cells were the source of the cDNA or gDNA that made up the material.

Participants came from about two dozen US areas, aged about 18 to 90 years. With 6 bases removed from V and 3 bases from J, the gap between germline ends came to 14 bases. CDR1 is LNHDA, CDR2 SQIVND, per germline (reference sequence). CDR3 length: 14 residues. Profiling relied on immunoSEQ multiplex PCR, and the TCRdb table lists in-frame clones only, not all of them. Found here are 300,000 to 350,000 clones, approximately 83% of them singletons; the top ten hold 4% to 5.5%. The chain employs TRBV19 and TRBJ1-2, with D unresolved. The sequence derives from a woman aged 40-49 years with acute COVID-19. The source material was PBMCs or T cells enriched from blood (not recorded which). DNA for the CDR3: TGTGCCAGTAGCCCTGGCCAGGCGCACTATGGCTACACCTTC. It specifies CASSPGQAHYGYTF.